Listed below are T cell receptor beta chains from one sample, sequenced in a study of blood T cell repertoires in COVID-19. The repertoire was sequenced with immunoSEQ multiplex PCR; TCRdb's copy has only in-frame clones and lacks some. In the table there are 160,000 or so clones, roughly 91% of which are singletons. The specimen was peripheral blood. These receptors came from a man younger than 35 with acute or convalescent COVID-19. CDR3s include the opening cysteine and the closing phenylalanine or tryptophan. A D gene is named only where the DNA matches it firmly. Expanded clones are given a class, and other clones once, few, many or no size at all.

d_gene | len | abundance | j_gene | v_gene | CDR3aa | CDR3nt
TRBD1 | 16 | once | TRBJ1-2 | TRBV5-5 | CASSLADRGQGYGYTF | TGTGCCAGCAGCTTGGCGGACAGGGGGCAGGGCTATGGCTACACCTTC
. | 13 | . | TRBJ2-6 | TRBV2 | CARAPSGANVLTF | TGTGCCCGCGCCCCTTCTGGGGCCAACGTCCTGACTTTC
. | 14 | . | TRBJ1-3 | TRBV9 | CASSPTISGNTIYF | TGTGCCAGCAGCCCCACTATCTCTGGAAACACCATATATTTT
. | 14 | . | TRBJ1-2 | TRBV19 | CASSIPGGGGGYTF | TGTGCCAGTAGTATTCCGGGGGGCGGTGGTGGCTACACCTTC
. | 13 | . | TRBJ2-3 | TRBV2 | CASSELPPDTQYF | TGTGCCAGCAGTGAACTACCCCCGGATACGCAGTATTTT
. | 14 | . | TRBJ1-2 | TRBV9 | CASSGTKGYYGYTF | TGTGCCAGCAGCGGGACAAAGGGCTACTATGGCTACACCTTC
TRBD1 | 13 | . | TRBJ2-7 | TRBV24-1 | CATLGTGTYEQYF | TGTGCCACCCTCGGGACAGGGACCTACGAGCAGTACTTC
. | 13 | . | TRBJ1-1 | TRBV11-2 | CASLNQGHTEAFF | TGTGCCAGCCTAAACCAGGGGCACACTGAAGCTTTCTTT
. | 16 | . | TRBJ1-5 | TRBV7-8 | CASSLELRGYNQPQHF | TGTGCCAGCAGCTTAGAGCTAAGGGGTTACAATCAGCCCCAGCATTTT
. | 16 | . | TRBJ1-2 | TRBV7-9 | CASSLESFTGSYGYTF | TGTGCCAGCAGCTTAGAGAGCTTCACAGGGAGCTATGGCTACACCTTC
. | 13 | once | TRBJ2-7 | TRBV6-5 | CASSRQVSYEQYF | TGTGCCAGCAGTCGACAGGTTTCCTACGAGCAGTACTTC
. | 12 | once | TRBJ2-7 | TRBV7-9 | CASSLDQGKQYF | TGTGCCAGCAGCTTAGATCAGGGGAAGCAGTACTTC
. | 14 | . | TRBJ1-1 | TRBV25-1 | CASRGGQGRIEAFF | TGTGCCAGCAGGGGGGGGCAGGGAAGGATTGAAGCTTTCTTT
TRBD2 | 15 | . | TRBJ2-2 | TRBV5-6 | CASFLLGEGTGELFF | TGTGCCAGCTTCCTATTAGGGGAGGGCACCGGGGAGCTGTTTTTT
TRBD1 | 14 | . | TRBJ2-7 | TRBV30 | CAWSVTGGSDEQYF | TGTGCCTGGAGTGTCACAGGGGGTTCGGACGAGCAGTACTTC
. | 13 | . | TRBJ1-1 | TRBV5-1 | CASSATVNTEAFF | TGCGCCAGCAGCGCCACAGTGAACACTGAAGCTTTCTTT
. | 14 | once | TRBJ2-1 | TRBV5-4 | CASSLGGIYNEQFF | TGTGCCAGCAGCTTGGGAGGGATCTACAATGAGCAGTTCTTC
. | 15 | . | TRBJ1-2 | TRBV28 | CASSFMGQGNDGYTF | TGTGCCAGCAGTTTTATGGGGCAGGGGAACGATGGCTACACCTTC
TRBD1 | 13 | . | TRBJ1-6 | TRBV2 | CASQDRDNSPLHF | TGTGCCAGCCAAGACAGGGACAATTCACCCCTCCACTTT
. | 14 | . | TRBJ1-4 | TRBV7-9 | CASSSGSKREKLFF | TGTGCCAGCAGCTCAGGGTCTAAGAGAGAAAAACTGTTTTTT
. | 16 | . | TRBJ1-2 | TRBV19 | CASSTSGTRSNYGYTF | TGTGCCAGTAGTACATCCGGGACAAGAAGTAACTATGGCTACACCTTC
. | 15 | . | TRBJ2-2 | TRBV30 | CAWSVQRTGGRELFF | TGTGCCTGGAGTGTACAGCGGACGGGCGGGCGGGAGCTGTTTTTT
TRBD1 | 17 | . | TRBJ1-2 | TRBV6-6 | CASNREAGGRPNYGYTF | TGTGCCAGCAATCGGGAGGCAGGGGGCCGCCCTAACTATGGCTACACCTTC
. | 14 | . | TRBJ1-2 | TRBV9 | CASSATGSDYGYTF | TGTGCCAGCAGCGCGACCGGGAGTGACTATGGCTACACCTTC
TRBD1 | 17 | . | TRBJ1-2 | TRBV13 | CASSLRDRGEWGRGYTF | TGTGCCAGCAGCTTAAGGGACAGGGGAGAATGGGGGCGCGGCTACACCTTC
. | 15 | once | TRBJ2-7 | TRBV9 | CASSVGRGGIYEQYF | TGTGCCAGCAGCGTAGGGAGGGGGGGGATCTACGAGCAGTACTTC
. | 14 | . | TRBJ1-4 | TRBV7-9 | CASSLDRTNEKLFF | TGTGCCAGCAGCCTAGACAGGACTAATGAAAAACTGTTTTTT
. | 11 | . | TRBJ2-7 | TRBV6-5 | CASSPLHEQYF | TGTGCCAGCAGTCCTCTTCACGAGCAGTACTTC
. | 13 | . | TRBJ1-1 | TRBV19 | CASKSSPGAEAFF | TGTGCCAGTAAGTCCAGCCCCGGGGCTGAAGCTTTCTTT
TRBD1 | 16 | once | TRBJ1-5 | TRBV25-1 | CASSNSTGVSNQPQHF | TGTGCCAGCAGTAATTCCACAGGGGTAAGCAATCAGCCCCAGCATTTT
. | 15 | . | TRBJ1-1 | TRBV19 | CASSIDRGVHTEAFF | TGTGCCAGTAGTATAGATCGGGGGGTTCACACTGAAGCTTTCTTT
TRBD2 | 15 | . | TRBJ2-1 | TRBV3-1/TRBV3-2 | CASSQVSSGINEQFF | TGTGCCAGCAGCCAAGTTTCTAGCGGGATAAATGAGCAGTTCTTC
TRBD2 | 16 | . | TRBJ2-3 | TRBV13 | CASSSSPGLSTDTQYF | TGTGCCAGCAGCTCATCTCCGGGACTAAGCACAGATACGCAGTATTTT
. | 15 | . | TRBJ1-1 | TRBV7-9 | CASSLERTLNTEAFF | TGTGCCAGCAGCTTAGAGCGGACCTTGAACACTGAAGCTTTCTTT
TRBD1 | 15 | . | TRBJ2-3 | TRBV5-5 | CASSLLGTDTDTQYF | TGTGCCAGCAGCTTGCTCGGGACAGACACAGATACGCAGTATTTT
. | 17 | . | TRBJ1-1 | TRBV18 | CASYGDSLLLANTEAFF | TGTGCCAGCTATGGAGACAGCCTTTTATTGGCGAACACTGAAGCTTTCTTT
TRBD1 | 13 | . | TRBJ1-1 | TRBV9 | CASSARDRDEAFF | TGTGCCAGCAGCGCCCGGGACAGGGATGAAGCTTTCTTT
. | 15 | once | TRBJ2-1 | TRBV7-8 | CASSLGGTPYNEQFF | TGTGCCAGCAGCTTAGGTGGTACTCCCTACAATGAGCAGTTCTTC
. | 17 | . | TRBJ1-1 | TRBV4-1 | CASSQDAAGLGDTEAFF | TGCGCCAGCAGCCAAGATGCAGCGGGGCTAGGGGACACTGAAGCTTTCTTT
TRBD1 | 15 | few | TRBJ1-2 | TRBV24-1 | CATSETGQANYGYTF | TGTGCCACCAGTGAAACTGGACAGGCGAACTATGGCTACACCTTC